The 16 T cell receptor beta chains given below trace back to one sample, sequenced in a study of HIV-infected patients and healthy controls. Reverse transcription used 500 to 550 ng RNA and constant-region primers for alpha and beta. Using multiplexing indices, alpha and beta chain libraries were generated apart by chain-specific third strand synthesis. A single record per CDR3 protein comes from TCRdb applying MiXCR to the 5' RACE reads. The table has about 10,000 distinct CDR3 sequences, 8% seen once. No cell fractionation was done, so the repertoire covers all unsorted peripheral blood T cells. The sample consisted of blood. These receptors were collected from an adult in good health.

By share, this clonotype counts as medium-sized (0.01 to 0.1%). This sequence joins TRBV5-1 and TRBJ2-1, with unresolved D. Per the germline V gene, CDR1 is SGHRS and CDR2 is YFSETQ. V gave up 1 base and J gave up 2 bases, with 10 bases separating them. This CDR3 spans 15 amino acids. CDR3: CASSLRHSTYNEQFF. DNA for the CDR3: TGCGCCAGCAGCTTGAGACATTCCACCTACAATGAGCAGTTCTTC. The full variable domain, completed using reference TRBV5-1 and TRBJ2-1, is KAGVTQTPRYLIKTRGQQVTLSCSPISGHRSVSWYQQTPGQGLQFLFEYFSETQRNKGNFPGRFSGRQFSNSRSEMNVSTLELGDSALYLCASSLRHSTYNEQFFGPGTRLTVL.

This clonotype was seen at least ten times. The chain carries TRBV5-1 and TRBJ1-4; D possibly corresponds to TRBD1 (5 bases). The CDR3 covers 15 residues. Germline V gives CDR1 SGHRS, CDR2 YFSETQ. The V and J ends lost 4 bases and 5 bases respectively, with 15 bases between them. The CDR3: CASSPWDGINEKLFF. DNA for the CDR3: TGCGCCAGCAGCCCATGGGACGGAATCAATGAAAAACTGTTTTTT.

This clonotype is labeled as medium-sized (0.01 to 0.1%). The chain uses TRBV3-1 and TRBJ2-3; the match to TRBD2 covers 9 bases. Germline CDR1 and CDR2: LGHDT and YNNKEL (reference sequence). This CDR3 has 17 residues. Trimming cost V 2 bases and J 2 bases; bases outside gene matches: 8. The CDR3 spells CASSQTGRLAVTDTQYF. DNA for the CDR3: TGTGCCAGCAGCCAAACAGGTAGACTAGCGGTCACAGATACGCAGTATTTT.

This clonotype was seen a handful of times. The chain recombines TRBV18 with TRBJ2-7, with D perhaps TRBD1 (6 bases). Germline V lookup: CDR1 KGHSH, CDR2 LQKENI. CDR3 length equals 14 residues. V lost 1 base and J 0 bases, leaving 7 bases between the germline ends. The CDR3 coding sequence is TGTGCCAGCTCACCACGGGACACCTCCTACGAGCAGTACTTC. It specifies CASSPRDTSYEQYF.

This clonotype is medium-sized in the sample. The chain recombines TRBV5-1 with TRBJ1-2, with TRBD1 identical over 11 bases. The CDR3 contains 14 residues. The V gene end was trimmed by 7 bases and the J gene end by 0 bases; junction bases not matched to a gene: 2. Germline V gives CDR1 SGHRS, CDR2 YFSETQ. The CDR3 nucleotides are TGCGCCAGCGCGGGACAGGGGGCTAACTATGGCTACACCTTC. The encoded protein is CASAGQGANYGYTF.

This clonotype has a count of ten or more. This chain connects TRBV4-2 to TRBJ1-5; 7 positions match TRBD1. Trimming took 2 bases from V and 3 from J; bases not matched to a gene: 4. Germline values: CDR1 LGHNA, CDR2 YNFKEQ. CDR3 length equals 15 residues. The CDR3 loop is CASSQRDRDNQPQHF. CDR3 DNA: TGTGCCAGCAGCCAACGAGACAGGGACAATCAGCCCCAGCATTTT.

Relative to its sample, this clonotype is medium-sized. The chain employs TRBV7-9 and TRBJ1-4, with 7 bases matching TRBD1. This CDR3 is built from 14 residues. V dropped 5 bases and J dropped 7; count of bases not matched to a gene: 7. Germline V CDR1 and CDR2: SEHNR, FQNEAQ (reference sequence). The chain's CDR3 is CASSLQTGREKLFF. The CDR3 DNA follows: TGTGCCAGCAGCCTCCAGACAGGGCGTGAAAAACTGTTTTTT.

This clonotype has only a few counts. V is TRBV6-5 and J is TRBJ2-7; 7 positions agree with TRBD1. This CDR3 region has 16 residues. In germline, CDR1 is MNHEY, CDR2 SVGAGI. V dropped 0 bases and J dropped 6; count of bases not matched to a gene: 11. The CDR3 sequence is CASSYSTPTGKGEQYF. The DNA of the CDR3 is TGTGCCAGCAGTTACTCCACTCCGACAGGGAAAGGCGAGCAGTACTTC.

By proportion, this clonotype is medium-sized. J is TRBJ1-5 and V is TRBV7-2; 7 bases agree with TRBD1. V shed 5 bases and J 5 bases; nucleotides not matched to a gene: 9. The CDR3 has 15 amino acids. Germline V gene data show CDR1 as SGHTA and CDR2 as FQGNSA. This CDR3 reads CASSPGQKVHQPQHF. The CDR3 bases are TGTGCCAGCAGCCCGGGACAGAAGGTCCATCAGCCCCAGCATTTT.

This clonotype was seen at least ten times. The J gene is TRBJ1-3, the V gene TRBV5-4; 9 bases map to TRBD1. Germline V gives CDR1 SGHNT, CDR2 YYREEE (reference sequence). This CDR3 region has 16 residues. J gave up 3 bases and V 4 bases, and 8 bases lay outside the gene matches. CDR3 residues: CASSAKQGAGGNTIYF. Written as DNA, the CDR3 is TGTGCCAGCAGCGCAAAACAGGGGGCGGGTGGAAACACCATATATTTT.

The CDR3 DNA reads as TGTGCCTGGAGTGTACCCCTTTGGCACTCGAACACTGAAGCTTTCTTT. Protein sequence: CAWSVPLWHSNTEAFF. The chain is built from TRBV30 and TRBJ1-1; D gene ambiguous. Germline loops: CDR1 GTSNPN, CDR2 SVGIG (reference sequence). This CDR3 spans 16 amino acids. With 0 bases removed from V and 1 base from J, the gap between germline ends came to 15 bases.

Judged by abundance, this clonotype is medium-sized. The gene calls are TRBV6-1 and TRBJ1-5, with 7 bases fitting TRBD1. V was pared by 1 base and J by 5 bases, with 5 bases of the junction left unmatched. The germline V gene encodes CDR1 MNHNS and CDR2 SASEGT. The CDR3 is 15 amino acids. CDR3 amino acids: CASSEGNTGDQPQHF. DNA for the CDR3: TGTGCCAGCAGTGAAGGGAATACAGGGGATCAGCCCCAGCATTTT.

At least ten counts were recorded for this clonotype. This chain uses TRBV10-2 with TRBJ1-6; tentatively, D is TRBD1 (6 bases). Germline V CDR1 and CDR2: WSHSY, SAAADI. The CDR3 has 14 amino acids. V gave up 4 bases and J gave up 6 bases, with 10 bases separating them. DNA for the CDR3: TGCGCCAGCAGTGGGAAGGACAGTAATTCACCCCTCCACTTT. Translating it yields CASSGKDSNSPLHF.

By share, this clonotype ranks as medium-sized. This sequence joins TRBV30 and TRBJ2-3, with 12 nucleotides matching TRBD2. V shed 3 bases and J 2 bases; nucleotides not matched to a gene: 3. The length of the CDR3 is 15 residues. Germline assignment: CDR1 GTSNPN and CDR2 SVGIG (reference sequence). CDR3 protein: CAWSRLAGVTDTQYF. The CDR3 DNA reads TGTGCCTGGAGCAGACTAGCGGGGGTCACAGATACGCAGTATTTT. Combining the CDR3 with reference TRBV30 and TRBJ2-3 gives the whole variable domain SQTIHQWPATLVQPVGSPLSLECTVEGTSNPNLYWYRQAAGRGLQLLFYSVGIGQISSEVPQNLSASRPQDRQFILSSKKLLLSDSGFYLCAWSRLAGVTDTQYFGPGTRLTVL.

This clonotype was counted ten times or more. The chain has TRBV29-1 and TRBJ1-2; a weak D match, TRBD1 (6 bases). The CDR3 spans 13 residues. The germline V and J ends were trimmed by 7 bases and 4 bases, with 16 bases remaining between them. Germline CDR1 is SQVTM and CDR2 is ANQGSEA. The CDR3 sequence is CSAVDSSIYGYTF. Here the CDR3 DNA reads TGCAGCGCCGTGGACAGCAGCATCTATGGCTACACCTTC.

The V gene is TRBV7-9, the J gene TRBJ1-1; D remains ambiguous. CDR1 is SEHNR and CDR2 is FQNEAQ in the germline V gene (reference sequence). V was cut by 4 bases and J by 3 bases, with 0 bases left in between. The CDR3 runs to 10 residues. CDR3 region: CASSYTEAFF. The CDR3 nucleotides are TGTGCCAGCAGCTACACTGAAGCTTTCTTT.